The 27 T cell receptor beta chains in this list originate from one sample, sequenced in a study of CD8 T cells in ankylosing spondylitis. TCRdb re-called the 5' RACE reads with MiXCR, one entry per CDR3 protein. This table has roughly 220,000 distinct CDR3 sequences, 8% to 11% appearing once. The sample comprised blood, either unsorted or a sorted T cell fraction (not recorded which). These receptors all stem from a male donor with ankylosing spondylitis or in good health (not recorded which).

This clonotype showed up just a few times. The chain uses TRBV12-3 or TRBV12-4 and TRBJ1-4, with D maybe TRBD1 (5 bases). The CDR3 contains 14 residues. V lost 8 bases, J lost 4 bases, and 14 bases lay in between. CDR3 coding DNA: TGTGCCAGCCGACCTTGGGGGTTTAATGAAAAACTGTTTTTT. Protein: CASRPWGFNEKLFF.

For the CDR3, the DNA is TGTGCCAGCAGCCAACAGACAGGGGGTTATACTGAAGCTTTCTTT. It encodes CASSQQTGGYTEAFF. The chain has TRBV3-1 and TRBJ1-1, with 9 bases matching TRBD1. The CDR3 has 15 amino acids. V dropped 2 bases and J dropped 5; count of bases not matched to a gene: 6. CDR1 is LGHDT, CDR2 YNNKEL, per germline (reference sequence).

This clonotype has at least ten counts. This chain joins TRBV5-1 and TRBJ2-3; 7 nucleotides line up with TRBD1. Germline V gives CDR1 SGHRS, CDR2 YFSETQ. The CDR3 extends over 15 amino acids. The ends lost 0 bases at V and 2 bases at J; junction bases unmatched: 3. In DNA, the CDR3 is TGCGCCAGCAGCTTGGGACAGGGAACCACAGATACGCAGTATTTT. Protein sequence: CASSLGQGTTDTQYF.

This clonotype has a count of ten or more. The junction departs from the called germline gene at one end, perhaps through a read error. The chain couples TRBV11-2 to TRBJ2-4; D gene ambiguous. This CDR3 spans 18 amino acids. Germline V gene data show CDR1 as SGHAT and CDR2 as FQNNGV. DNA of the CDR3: TGTGCCAGCAGCTTAGAACGGGCCCTCCCCGTATACAAAAAAATTCAGTACTTC. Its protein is CASSLERALPVYKKIQYF.

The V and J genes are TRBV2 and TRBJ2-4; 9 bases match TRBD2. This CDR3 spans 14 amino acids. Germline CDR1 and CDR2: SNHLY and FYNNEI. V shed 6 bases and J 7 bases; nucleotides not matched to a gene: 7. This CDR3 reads CASRTPSGENIQYF. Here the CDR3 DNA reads TGTGCCAGCAGAACCCCTAGCGGGGAGAACATTCAGTACTTC.

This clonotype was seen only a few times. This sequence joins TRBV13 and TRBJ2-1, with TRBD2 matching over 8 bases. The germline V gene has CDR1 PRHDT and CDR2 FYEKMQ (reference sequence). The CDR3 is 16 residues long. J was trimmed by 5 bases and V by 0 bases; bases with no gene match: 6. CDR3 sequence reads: CASSLGRGGHHNEQFF. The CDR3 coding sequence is TGTGCCAGCAGCTTAGGCCGGGGGGGGCATCACAATGAGCAGTTCTTC.

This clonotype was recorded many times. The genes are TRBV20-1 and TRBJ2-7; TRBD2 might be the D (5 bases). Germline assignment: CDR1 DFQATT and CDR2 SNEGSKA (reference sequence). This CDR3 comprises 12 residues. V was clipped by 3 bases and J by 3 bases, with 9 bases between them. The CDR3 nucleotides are TGCAGTGCTAGGACGGGGTTCTACGAGCAGTACTTC. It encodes CSARTGFYEQYF.

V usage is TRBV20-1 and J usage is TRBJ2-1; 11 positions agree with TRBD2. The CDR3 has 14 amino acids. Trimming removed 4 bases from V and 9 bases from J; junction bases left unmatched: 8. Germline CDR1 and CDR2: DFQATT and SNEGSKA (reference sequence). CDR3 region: CSATASGGLAEQFF. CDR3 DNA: TGCAGTGCTACCGCTAGCGGGGGGCTCGCTGAGCAGTTCTTC.

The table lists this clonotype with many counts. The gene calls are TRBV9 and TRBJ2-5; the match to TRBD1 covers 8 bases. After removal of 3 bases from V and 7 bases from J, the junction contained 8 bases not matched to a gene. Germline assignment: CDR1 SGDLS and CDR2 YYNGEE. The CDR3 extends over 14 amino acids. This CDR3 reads CASSGTGPSRTQYF. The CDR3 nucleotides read TGTGCCAGCAGCGGGACAGGGCCATCAAGGACCCAGTACTTC.

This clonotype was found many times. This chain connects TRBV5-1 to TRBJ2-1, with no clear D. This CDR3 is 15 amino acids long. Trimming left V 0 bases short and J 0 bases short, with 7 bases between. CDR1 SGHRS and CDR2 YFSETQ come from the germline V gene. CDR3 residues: CASSLAGSSYNEQFF. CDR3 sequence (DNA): TGCGCCAGCAGCTTGGCGGGTAGCTCCTACAATGAGCAGTTCTTC.

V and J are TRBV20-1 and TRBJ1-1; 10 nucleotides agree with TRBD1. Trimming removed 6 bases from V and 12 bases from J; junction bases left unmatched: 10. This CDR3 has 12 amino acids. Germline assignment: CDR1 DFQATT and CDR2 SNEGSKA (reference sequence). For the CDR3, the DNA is TGCAGTGCCCCCGGACAGGGGGTGGAAACTTTCTTT. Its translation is CSAPGQGVETFF.

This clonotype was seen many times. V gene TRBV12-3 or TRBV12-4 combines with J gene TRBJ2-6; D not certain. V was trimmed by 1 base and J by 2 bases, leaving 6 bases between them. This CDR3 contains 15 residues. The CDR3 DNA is TGTGCCAGCAGTTTAGATCCCCCTGGGGCCAACGTCCTGACTTTC. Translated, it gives CASSLDPPGANVLTF.

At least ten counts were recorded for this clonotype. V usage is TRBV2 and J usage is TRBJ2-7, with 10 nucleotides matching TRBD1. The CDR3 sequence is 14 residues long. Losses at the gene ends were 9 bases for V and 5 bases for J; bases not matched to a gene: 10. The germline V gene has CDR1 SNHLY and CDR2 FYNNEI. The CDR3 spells CARGGGTGAHEQYF. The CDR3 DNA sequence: TGTGCCAGGGGAGGTGGGACAGGGGCCCACGAGCAGTACTTC.

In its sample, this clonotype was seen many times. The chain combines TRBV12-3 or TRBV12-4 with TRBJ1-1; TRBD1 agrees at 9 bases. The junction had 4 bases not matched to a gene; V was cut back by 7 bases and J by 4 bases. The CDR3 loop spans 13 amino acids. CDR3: CASTRTGVTEAFF. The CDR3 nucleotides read TGTGCCAGCACCCGGACAGGGGTCACTGAAGCTTTCTTT.

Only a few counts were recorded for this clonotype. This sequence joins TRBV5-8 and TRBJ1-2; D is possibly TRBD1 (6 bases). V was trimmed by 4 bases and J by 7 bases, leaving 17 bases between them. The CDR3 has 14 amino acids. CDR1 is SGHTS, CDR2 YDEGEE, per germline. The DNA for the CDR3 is TGTGCCAGCAGCCCCTTAGGGGGTATAAGTGGCTACACCTTC. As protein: CASSPLGGISGYTF.

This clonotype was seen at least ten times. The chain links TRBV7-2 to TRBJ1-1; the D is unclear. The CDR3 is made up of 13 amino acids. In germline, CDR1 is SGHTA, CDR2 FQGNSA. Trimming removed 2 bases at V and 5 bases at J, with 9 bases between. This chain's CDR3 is CASSLRTGTEAFF. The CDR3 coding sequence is TGTGCCAGCAGCTTACGAACGGGGACTGAAGCTTTCTTT.

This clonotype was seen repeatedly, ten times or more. CDR3 loop: CASSLVRASGRDTDTQYF. As DNA, the CDR3 is TGTGCCAGCAGTTTAGTTCGAGCTAGCGGACGGGATACAGATACGCAGTATTTT. The rearrangement uses TRBV12-3 or TRBV12-4 and TRBJ2-3; 7 positions agree with TRBD2. The V segment lost 1 base and the J segment 3 bases; nucleotides outside the gene matches: 13. This CDR3 has 18 residues.

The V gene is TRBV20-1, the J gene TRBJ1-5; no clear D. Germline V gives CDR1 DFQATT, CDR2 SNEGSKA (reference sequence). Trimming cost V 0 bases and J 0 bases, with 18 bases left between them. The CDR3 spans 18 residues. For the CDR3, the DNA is TGCAGTGCTAGAGATGTGTTCCAGGCGGGATATAGCAATCAGCCCCAGCATTTT. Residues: CSARDVFQAGYSNQPQHF.

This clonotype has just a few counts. Here the CDR3 reads CASSLGGMDQPQHF. The CDR3 DNA sequence: TGTGCCAGCAGTTTGGGTGGGATGGATCAGCCCCAGCATTTT. J is TRBJ1-5 and V is TRBV28; D not certain. This CDR3 spans 14 amino acids. Germline V gene lookup returns CDR1 MDHEN and CDR2 SYDVKM. Trimming removed 3 bases from V and 5 bases from J, with 11 bases in between.

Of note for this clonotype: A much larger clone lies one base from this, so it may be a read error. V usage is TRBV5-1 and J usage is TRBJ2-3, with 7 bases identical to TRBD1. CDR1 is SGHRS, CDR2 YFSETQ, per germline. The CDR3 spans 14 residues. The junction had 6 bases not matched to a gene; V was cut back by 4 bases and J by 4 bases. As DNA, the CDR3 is TGCGCCAGCAGCCTTCGGGACAGTCCAGATACGCAGTATTTT. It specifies CASSLRDSPDTQYF.

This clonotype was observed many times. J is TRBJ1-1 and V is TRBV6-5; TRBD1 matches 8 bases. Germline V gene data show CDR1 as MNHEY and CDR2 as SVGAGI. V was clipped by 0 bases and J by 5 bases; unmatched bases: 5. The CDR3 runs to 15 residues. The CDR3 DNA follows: TGTGCCAGCAGTTACTCCATACAGGGGGGTACTGAAGCTTTCTTT. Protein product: CASSYSIQGGTEAFF.

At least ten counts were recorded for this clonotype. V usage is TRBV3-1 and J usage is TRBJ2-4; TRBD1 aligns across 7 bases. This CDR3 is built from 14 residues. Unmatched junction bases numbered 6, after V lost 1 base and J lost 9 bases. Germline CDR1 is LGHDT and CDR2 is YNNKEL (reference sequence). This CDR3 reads CASSQAGQSAIQYF. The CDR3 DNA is TGTGCCAGCAGCCAAGCGGGACAGTCTGCCATTCAGTACTTC.

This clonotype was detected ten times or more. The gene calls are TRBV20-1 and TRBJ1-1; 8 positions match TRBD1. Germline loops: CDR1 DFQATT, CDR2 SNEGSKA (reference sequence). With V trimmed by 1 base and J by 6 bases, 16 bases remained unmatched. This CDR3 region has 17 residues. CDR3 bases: TGCAGTGCTAGAGTGTTCCGGGACAGGAGTCCCTCTGCTGAAGCTTTCTTT. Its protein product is CSARVFRDRSPSAEAFF.

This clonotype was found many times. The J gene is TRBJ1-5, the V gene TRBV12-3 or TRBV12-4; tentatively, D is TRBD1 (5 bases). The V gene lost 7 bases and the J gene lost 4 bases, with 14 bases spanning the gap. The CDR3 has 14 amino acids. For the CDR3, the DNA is TGTGCCAGCACGCCGGCAGGGCTGAATCAGCCCCAGCATTTT. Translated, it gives CASTPAGLNQPQHF.

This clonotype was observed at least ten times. In DNA form, the CDR3 reads TGTGCCAGCAAATCACCGGGGACAGGCTATGGCTACACCTTC. Encoded protein: CASKSPGTGYGYTF. The chain links TRBV27 to TRBJ1-2; 8 positions agree with TRBD1. The trim removed 7 bases at V and 4 bases at J, leaving 8 bases unmatched. Germline CDR1 reads MNHEY; CDR2 reads SMNVEV (reference sequence). CDR3 length: 14 residues.

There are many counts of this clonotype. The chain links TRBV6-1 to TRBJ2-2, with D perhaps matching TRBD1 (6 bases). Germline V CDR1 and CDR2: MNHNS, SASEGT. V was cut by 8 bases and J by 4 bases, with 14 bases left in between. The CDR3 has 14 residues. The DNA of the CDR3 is TGTGCCAGCGGGGCAGGGGTAGGCACCGGGGAGCTGTTTTTT. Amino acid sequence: CASGAGVGTGELFF.

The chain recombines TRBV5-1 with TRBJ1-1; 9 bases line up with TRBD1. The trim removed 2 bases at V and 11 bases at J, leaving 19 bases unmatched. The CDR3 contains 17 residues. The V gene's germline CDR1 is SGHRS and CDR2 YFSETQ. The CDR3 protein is CASSFSGGPGQGDPAFF. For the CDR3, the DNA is TGCGCCAGCAGCTTCTCGGGAGGGCCGGGACAGGGTGATCCGGCTTTCTTT. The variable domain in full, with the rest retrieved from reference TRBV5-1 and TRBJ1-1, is KAGVTQTPRYLIKTRGQQVTLSCSPISGHRSVSWYQQTPGQGLQFLFEYFSETQRNKGNFPGRFSGRQFSNSRSEMNVSTLELGDSALYLCASSFSGGPGQGDPAFFGQGTRLTVV.